This T cell receptor (beta chain) is drawn from a study of blood T cell repertoires in COVID-19. Study background: COVID-19 samples from acute and convalescent phases originated in the United States, Italy and Spain. PBMCs, B-cell-depleted T cells, or T cells provided the cDNA or gDNA that made up the material.

Assay used: immunoSEQ multiplex PCR; TCRdb lists only in-frame clones, some missing. The data hold 200,000 to 250,000 clones, with around 83% observed a single time. Trimming took 4 bases from V and 0 from J, leaving 15 bases between them. There are 16 residues in the CDR3. Per the germline V gene, CDR1 is KGHSH and CDR2 is LQKENI. This sequence originates from a woman aged 45 to 65 with acute or convalescent COVID-19. What was sequenced was peripheral blood. The chain employs TRBV18 and TRBJ1-1; tentatively, D is TRBD1 (6 bases). As DNA, the CDR3 is TGTGCCAGCTCACTTAACTATGGGGGCGTGAACACTGAAGCTTTCTTT. It is translated as CASSLNYGGVNTEAFF. Based on the CDR3 plus reference TRBV18 and TRBJ1-1, the full variable domain is NAGVMQNPRHLVRRRGQEARLRCSPMKGHSHVYWYRQLPEEGLKFMVYLQKENIIDESGMPKERFSAEFPKEGPSILRIQQVVRGDSAAYFCASSLNYGGVNTEAFFGQGTRLTVV.